In its sample, the clone carrying this T cell receptor beta chain was seen a few times. Its antigen remains unknown. Unique molecular identifiers were incorporated during preparation of the TCRbeta library. TCRdb fed the PCR reads into MiXCR, producing one record per CDR3 protein. The repertoire holds about 610,000 distinct CDR3 sequences, with 20% to 30% as singletons. The data belong to a study of T-cell reconstitution after alpha-beta-depleted transplantation in children. General study results and limits: Some patients owed their high day-60 TCRbeta diversity to surviving recipient T cells and thymic progenitors. Among T cells one year after transplant, newly produced cells accounted for most counts and diversity.

This CDR3 comprises 18 residues. After removal of 2 bases from V and 0 bases from J, the junction contained 11 bases not matched to a gene. Looked up from germline, CDR1 is SGHKS and CDR2 is YYEKEE (reference sequence). This specimen consisted of PBMCs, obtained before TCRalphabeta/CD19-depleted stem cell transplant. This chain links TRBV5-5 with TRBJ2-7, with 10 bases lining up with TRBD2. This TCR was sampled from a boy in the first two years of life with Wiskott-Aldrich syndrome, due to receive a stem cell transplant. CDR3 bases: TGTGCCAGCAGCTTTGCCGGGACTAGCGAGTACTTCTCCTACGAGCAGTACTTC. Translation gives CASSFAGTSEYFSYEQYF. Variable domain in full (rest from reference TRBV5-5 and TRBJ2-7): DAGVTQSPTHLIKTRGQQVTLRCSPISGHKSVSWYQQVLGQGPQFIFQYYEKEERGRGNFPDRFSARQFPNYSSELNVNALLLGDSALYLCASSFAGTSEYFSYEQYFGPGTRLTVT.